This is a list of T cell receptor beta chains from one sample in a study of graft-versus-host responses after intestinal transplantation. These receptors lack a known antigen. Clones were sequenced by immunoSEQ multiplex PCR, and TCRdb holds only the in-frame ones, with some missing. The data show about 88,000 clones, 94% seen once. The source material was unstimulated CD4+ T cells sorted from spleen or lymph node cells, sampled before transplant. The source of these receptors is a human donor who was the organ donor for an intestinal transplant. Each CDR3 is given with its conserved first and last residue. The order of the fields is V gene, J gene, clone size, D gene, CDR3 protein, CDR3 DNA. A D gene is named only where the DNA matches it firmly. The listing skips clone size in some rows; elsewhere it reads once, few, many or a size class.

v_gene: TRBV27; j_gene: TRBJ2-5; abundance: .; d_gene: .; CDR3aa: CASSSRARGETQYF; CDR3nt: TGTGCCAGCAGCTCCCGCGCCCGTGGGGAGACCCAGTACTTC
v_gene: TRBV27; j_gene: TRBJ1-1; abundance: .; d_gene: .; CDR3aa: CASSLFSGLGTEAFF; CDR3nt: TGTGCCAGCAGTTTATTTTCGGGTTTAGGCACTGAAGCTTTCTTT
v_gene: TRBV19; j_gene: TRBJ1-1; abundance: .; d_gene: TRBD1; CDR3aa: CASGDQGARYTEAFF; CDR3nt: TGTGCCAGTGGAGACCAGGGGGCTCGTTACACTGAAGCTTTCTTT
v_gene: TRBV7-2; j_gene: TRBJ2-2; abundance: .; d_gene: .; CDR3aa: CASSLHAGVSGELFF; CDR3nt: TGTGCCAGCAGCTTACATGCAGGGGTGTCCGGGGAGCTGTTTTTT
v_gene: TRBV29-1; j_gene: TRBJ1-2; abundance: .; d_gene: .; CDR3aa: CSVDRYTGGYTF; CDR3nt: TGCAGCGTTGATCGGTACACCGGGGGCTACACCTTC
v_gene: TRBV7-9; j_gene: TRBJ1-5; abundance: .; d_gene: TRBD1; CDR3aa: CASSSGTGGNQPQHF; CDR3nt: TGTGCCAGCAGCTCAGGGACAGGGGGCAATCAGCCCCAGCATTTT
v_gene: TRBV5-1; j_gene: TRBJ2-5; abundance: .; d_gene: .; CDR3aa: CASSLIVGTMGGETQYF; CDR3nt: TGCGCCAGCAGCTTGATAGTTGGGACGATGGGAGGAGAGACCCAGTACTTC
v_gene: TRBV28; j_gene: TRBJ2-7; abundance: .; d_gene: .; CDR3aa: CASTSNPGPPYEQYF; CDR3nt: TGTGCCAGCACCTCGAATCCGGGGCCTCCCTACGAGCAGTACTTC
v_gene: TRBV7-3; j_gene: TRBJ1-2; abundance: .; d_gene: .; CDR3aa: CASSLRDSRDNYGYTF; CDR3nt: TGTGCCAGCAGCTTAAGGGATTCAAGGGACAACTATGGCTACACCTTC
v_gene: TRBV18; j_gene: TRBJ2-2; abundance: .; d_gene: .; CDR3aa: CASSSQTGTRELFF; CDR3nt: TGTGCCAGCTCATCGCAAACAGGTACCCGGGAGCTGTTTTTT
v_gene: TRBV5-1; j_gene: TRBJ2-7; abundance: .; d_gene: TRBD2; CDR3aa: CASRGDSYEQYF; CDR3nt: TGCGCCAGCCGGGGGGACTCCTACGAGCAGTACTTC
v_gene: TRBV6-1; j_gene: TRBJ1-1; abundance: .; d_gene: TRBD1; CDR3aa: CASTQGGSMNTEAFF; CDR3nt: TGTGCCAGCACCCAGGGGGGATCCATGAACACTGAAGCTTTCTTT
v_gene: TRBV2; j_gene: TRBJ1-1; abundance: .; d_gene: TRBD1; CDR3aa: CASGGDRGVTEAFF; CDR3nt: TGTGCCAGCGGGGGGGACAGGGGAGTCACTGAAGCTTTCTTT
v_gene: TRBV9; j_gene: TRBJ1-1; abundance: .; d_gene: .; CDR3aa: CASSVGLKGAHTEAFF; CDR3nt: TGTGCCAGCAGCGTTGGGCTAAAGGGAGCCCACACTGAAGCTTTCTTT
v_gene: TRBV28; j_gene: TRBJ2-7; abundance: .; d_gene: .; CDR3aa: CACGSSYEQYF; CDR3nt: TGTGCCTGTGGGAGTTCCTACGAGCAGTACTTC
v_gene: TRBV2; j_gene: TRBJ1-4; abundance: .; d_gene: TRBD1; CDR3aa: CASSEQGAYEKLFF; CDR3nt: TGTGCCAGCAGTGAACAGGGGGCGTATGAAAAACTGTTTTTT
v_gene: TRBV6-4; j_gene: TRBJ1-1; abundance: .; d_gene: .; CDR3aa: CASSDSLHTEAFF; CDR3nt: TGTGCCAGCAGTGACAGCCTTCACACTGAAGCTTTCTTT
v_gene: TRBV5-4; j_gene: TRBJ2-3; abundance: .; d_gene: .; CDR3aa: CASSLAGTDTQYF; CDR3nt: TGTGCCAGCAGCTTAGCGGGCACAGATACGCAGTATTTT
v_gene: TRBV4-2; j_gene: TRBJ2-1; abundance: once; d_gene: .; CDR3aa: CASSREGQTSSYNEQFF; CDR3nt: TGTGCCAGCAGTCGAGAGGGACAAACTAGCTCCTACAATGAGCAGTTCTTC
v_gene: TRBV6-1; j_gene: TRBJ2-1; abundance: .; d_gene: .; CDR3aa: CASSEMTGRIEQFF; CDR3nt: TGTGCCAGCAGTGAAATGACAGGTAGAATTGAGCAGTTCTTC
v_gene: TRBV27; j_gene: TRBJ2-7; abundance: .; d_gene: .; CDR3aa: CASSLGLGAYEQYF; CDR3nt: TGTGCCAGCAGTTTAGGTCTTGGGGCCTACGAGCAGTACTTC
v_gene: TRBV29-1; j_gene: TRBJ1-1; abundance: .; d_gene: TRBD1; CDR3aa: CSVEAFSDRGVAEAFF; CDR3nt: TGCAGCGTTGAAGCCTTTTCGGACAGGGGGGTGGCTGAAGCTTTCTTT
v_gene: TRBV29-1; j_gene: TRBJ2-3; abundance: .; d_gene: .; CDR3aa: CSLRRDPEVGQYF; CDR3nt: TGCAGCCTCCGACGGGACCCCGAAGTCGGGCAGTATTTT
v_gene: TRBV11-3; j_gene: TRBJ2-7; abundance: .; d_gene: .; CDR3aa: CASGTTGRREQYF; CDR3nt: TGTGCCAGCGGAACTACAGGGCGGAGGGAGCAGTACTTC